These 5 T cell receptor beta chains share one sample of origin, sequenced in a study of blood T cell repertoires in COVID-19. Sequenced by immunoSEQ multiplex PCR; TCRdb stores in-frame clones only, minus some. The sample holds about 120,000 clones, around 82% seen once. The sample comprised peripheral blood. These receptors were collected from a human donor in a cohort sampled during active COVID-19.

This chain joins TRBV11-2 and TRBJ2-7, with a tentative D call TRBD1 (6 bases). The CDR3 is 15 amino acids. The ends were cut back, 7 bases at V and 3 bases at J, with 19 bases in the middle. CDR1 and CDR2 from the germline V gene are SGHAT and FQNNGV. Here the CDR3 reads CASKSSGASLYEQYF. CDR3 nucleotide sequence: TGTGCCAGCAAAAGTTCAGGGGCAAGCCTCTACGAGCAGTACTTC.

The chain links TRBV10-3 to TRBJ2-7; 10 bases are a match to TRBD1. CDR3 length: 15 amino acids. V lost 4 bases to trimming and J lost 2 bases; unmatched junction nucleotides: 5. Germline assignment: CDR1 ENHRY and CDR2 SYGVKD. This CDR3 reads CAISGSGTGAYEQYF. CDR3 nucleotide sequence: TGTGCCATCAGTGGATCGGGGACAGGGGCCTACGAGCAGTACTTC.

The V gene is TRBV24-1, the J gene TRBJ2-2; no reliable D call. V dropped 5 bases and J dropped 5 bases, with 8 bases sitting between them. Germline V gives CDR1 KGHDR, CDR2 SFDVKD. The length of the CDR3 is 13 residues. The CDR3 spells CATSARETGELFF. In DNA, the CDR3 is TGTGCCACCAGTGCCCGCGAAACCGGGGAGCTGTTTTTT.

This clone was counted between two and nine times. The chain employs TRBV4-1 and TRBJ1-5; no reliable D call. The V and J ends lost 1 base and 9 bases respectively, with 13 bases between them. Germline CDR1 MGHRA, CDR2 YSYEKL. This CDR3 is 14 amino acids long. This CDR3 is CASSQVGRALPQHF. CDR3 bases: TGCGCCAGCAGCCAAGTAGGGAGGGCTCTGCCCCAGCATTTT.

This clone showed up just a few times. The CDR3 nucleotides read TGCAGCGCACGGGGGGGCACCAGGCCCTACGAGCAGTACTTC. This translates into CSARGGTRPYEQYF. The chain uses TRBV29-1 and TRBJ2-7, with 8 bases that match TRBD2. V lost 7 bases and J lost 2; bases outside the gene matches: 10. The CDR3 length is 14 residues. CDR1 is SQVTM, CDR2 ANQGSEA, per germline.